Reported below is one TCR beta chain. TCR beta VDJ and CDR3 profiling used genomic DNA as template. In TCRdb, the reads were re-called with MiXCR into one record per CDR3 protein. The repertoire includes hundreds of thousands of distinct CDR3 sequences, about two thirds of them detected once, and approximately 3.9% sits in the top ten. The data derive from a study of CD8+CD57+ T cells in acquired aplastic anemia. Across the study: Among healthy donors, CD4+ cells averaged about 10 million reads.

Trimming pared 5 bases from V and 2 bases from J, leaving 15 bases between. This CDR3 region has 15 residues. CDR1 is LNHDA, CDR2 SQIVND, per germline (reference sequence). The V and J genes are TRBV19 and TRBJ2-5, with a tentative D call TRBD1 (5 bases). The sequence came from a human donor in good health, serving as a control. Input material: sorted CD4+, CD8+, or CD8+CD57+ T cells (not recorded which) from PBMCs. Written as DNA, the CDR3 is TGTGCCAGTAGTCCCCAGAGACAGATTCAAGAGACCCAGTACTTC. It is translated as CASSPQRQIQETQYF.